This T cell receptor beta chain was found in a study of beta chain features in type 1 diabetes. Study-level points and caveats: Any role of HLA type in TCRB rearrangement remained unresolved here. There was a moderate but significant shortening of TCRB CDR3s in all four CD4+ subsets of Type 1 diabetes patients. Short templates might get an advantage during PCR, and this would be equal in patients and controls.

Expressed TCRB transcripts got sequenced, as all isolated RNA was reverse transcribed. Sequencing used immunoSEQ multiplex PCR; TCRdb keeps in-frame clones, though not all of them. Seen here are 300,000 to 350,000 clones, roughly a tenth observed once, and the top ten hold 1%. A note on this clone: Its matching antigen is unknown.

Material for sequencing was central memory CD4+ T cells from blood. The origin of this receptor is a man aged 30 to 39 with type 1 diabetes.

As DNA, the CDR3 is TGTGCCAGCAGCTTAGACTATAATGAAAAACTGTTTTTT. Translation: CASSLDYNEKLFF. J is TRBJ1-4 and V is TRBV7-2; D is undetermined. The germline V and J ends were trimmed by 1 base and 4 bases, with 4 bases remaining between them. The CDR3 runs 13 residues. Germline-derived CDR1 and CDR2 are SGHTA and FQGNSA.